This section outlines one T cell receptor (beta chain) sequence together with its context. This record comes from a study of chemoradiotherapy in HPV16-positive cancers. Sequencing used immunoSEQ multiplex PCR; TCRdb keeps in-frame clones, though not all of them. The data contain 6,000 to 8,000 clones, about 79% of them singletons. Germline CDR1 reads MNHEY; CDR2 reads SVGAGI. Trimming pared 8 bases from V and 0 bases from J, leaving 8 bases between. This CDR3 contains 13 residues. The rearrangement links TRBV6-5 to TRBJ1-3; D ambiguous. The origin of this receptor is a human donor with HPV-associated anogenital cancer. The material was obtained from a patient who underwent chemoradiotherapy. CDR3 coding DNA: TGTGCCAGCGCTCAAACCTCTGGAAACACCATATATTTT. It codes for CASAQTSGNTIYF.